A single sample is the source of the 28 T cell receptor beta chains below, sequenced in a study of Graves' ophthalmopathy and Graves' hyperthyroidism listed by TCRdb under 2018. TCRdb shows the sequencer as Illumina HiSeq 2000. For repertoire sequencing, the TCR beta CDR3 regions were amplified from RNA transcripts. HTBI primers and the Qiagen OneStep RT-PCR kit were used in a first-round RT-PCR, which was followed by a second-round multiplex PCR, size selection and purification. In-frame beta chains were kept once TCRdb had trimmed the public reads at Q25 with fastp and called clones with MiXCR. Entries are consolidated by CDR3 protein sequence, retaining the most common genes and DNA. The table for this sample lists 740,000 or so distinct CDR3 sequences; roughly 41% of them were counted only once. The ten largest clonotypes hold approximately 43% of the sample. The source material was peripheral blood. The receptors stem from an adult man with Graves' ophthalmopathy.

This clonotype was counted many times. The gene calls are TRBV20-1 and TRBJ2-5; 11 bases map to TRBD2. V lost 2 bases and J lost 4; bases outside the gene matches: 3. Germline assignment: CDR1 DFQATT and CDR2 SNEGSKA (reference sequence). The CDR3 length is 14 residues. CDR3 coding DNA: TGCAGTGCTAGACTAGCGGGAGGACGAGAGACCCAGTACTTC. Translating it yields CSARLAGGRETQYF.

There are many counts of this clonotype. The genes are TRBV5-1 and TRBJ2-5; D possibly uses TRBD1 or TRBD2 (5 bases each). Germline values: CDR1 SGHRS, CDR2 YFSETQ. The CDR3 contains 14 residues. V lost 2 bases to trimming and J lost 7 bases, with 15 bases between them. The DNA for the CDR3 is TGCGCCAGCAGCTTCCTTCAGGGAGAGGGGACCCAGTACTTC. It translates to CASSFLQGEGTQYF.

The V gene is TRBV30, the J gene TRBJ2-1, with 9 bases matching TRBD2. V gave up 3 bases and J gave up 7 bases; unmatched junction bases: 10. In germline, CDR1 is GTSNPN, CDR2 SVGIG (reference sequence). This CDR3 is built from 15 residues. The CDR3: CAWSKLAGVGNEQFF. CDR3 DNA sequence: TGTGCCTGGAGCAAATTAGCGGGAGTAGGGAATGAGCAGTTCTTC.

The chain couples TRBV10-3 to TRBJ1-2; TRBD1 might be the D (5 bases). This CDR3 spans 14 amino acids. The V end lost 10 bases, the J end lost 9 bases, and 24 bases lay between the germline ends. CDR1 is ENHRY and CDR2 is SYGVKD in the germline V gene. The CDR3 coding sequence is TGTGCCAGCAGCTTGCCCGGGACCAGTACGAGCTACACCTTC. Translated: CASSLPGTSTSYTF.

This clonotype was detected a few times. J is TRBJ2-7 and V is TRBV6-6; 7 bases align to TRBD2. This CDR3 spans 17 amino acids. The V segment lost 2 bases and the J segment 3 bases; nucleotides outside the gene matches: 13. The germline CDR1 and CDR2 sequences are MNHNY and SVGAGI (reference sequence). CDR3 region: CASSYQQWEGFYYEQYF. The CDR3, as DNA: TGTGCCAGCAGTTACCAACAATGGGAGGGGTTCTACTACGAGCAGTACTTC.

This chain links TRBV7-9 with TRBJ2-5; the D is unclear. Between the trimmed V and J ends, which lost 5 bases and 4 bases, there was a span of 14 bases. Germline CDR1 and CDR2: SEHNR and FQNEAQ (reference sequence). The CDR3 spans 14 residues. The CDR3 reads CASSPPNSIETQYF. In nucleotides, the CDR3 is TGTGCCAGCAGCCCTCCGAATTCTATAGAGACCCAGTACTTC.

This clonotype was counted between two and nine times. DNA of the CDR3: TGTGCCAGCAGCCAAGACTTGACTAGCCAGACCCAGTACTTC. This encodes CASSQDLTSQTQYF. The rearrangement joins TRBV3-1 to TRBJ2-5; TRBD2 aligns across 7 bases. Looked up from germline, CDR1 is LGHDT and CDR2 is YNNKEL (reference sequence). This CDR3 is 14 amino acids long. J lost 6 bases, V lost 0 bases, and 4 bases had no gene match.

The rearrangement joins TRBV19 to TRBJ1-5; TRBD1 matches at 11 bases. This CDR3 has 16 amino acids. CDR1 and CDR2 (germline): LNHDA, SQIVND (reference sequence). Trimming cost V 5 bases and J 7 bases; bases outside gene matches: 10. CDR3 DNA: TGTGCCAGTAGTCCCCCACACGGGACAGGGGGACAGCCCCAGCATTTT. Residues: CASSPPHGTGGQPQHF.

This clonotype was counted only a few times. The chain combines TRBV9 with TRBJ1-5; no clear D. Germline assignment: CDR1 SGDLS and CDR2 YYNGEE. V was pared by 3 bases and J by 2 bases, with 6 bases between. The CDR3 contains 13 residues. CDR3 sequence (DNA): TGTGCCAGCAGCGCACACGGCAATCAGCCCCAGCATTTT. Encoded protein: CASSAHGNQPQHF.

Worth noting for this clonotype: Given a much more abundant clone one base away, this may be a read error. V usage is TRBV12-3 or TRBV12-4 and J usage is TRBJ1-1, with D uncertain. The V and J ends lost 3 bases and 1 base respectively, with 9 bases between them. The CDR3 length is 14 residues. CDR3 nucleotides: TGTGCCAGCAGTTTTGTCAGCCCGAACACTGAAGCTTTCTTT. This sequence encodes CASSFVSPNTEAFF.

This clonotype was detected only a few times. The V call is TRBV20-1, the J call TRBJ2-5; D may be TRBD1 or TRBD2 (5 bases each). V was trimmed by 0 bases and J by 4 bases, leaving 15 bases between them. Germline V gives CDR1 DFQATT, CDR2 SNEGSKA (reference sequence). This CDR3 comprises 15 residues. DNA of the CDR3: TGCAGTGCTAGAGATGGGAAGGGGACCTTAGAGACCCAGTACTTC. Encoded protein: CSARDGKGTLETQYF.

As for this clonotype: The CDR3 end shows no conserved phenylalanine or tryptophan, and so a read error is likely. The rearrangement links TRBV7-2 to TRBJ1-1, with D hard to call. In germline, CDR1 is SGHTA, CDR2 FQGNSA. The V gene lost 5 bases and the J gene lost 1 base, with 8 bases spanning the gap. This CDR3 region has 13 residues. The CDR3 DNA sequence: TGTGCCAGCAGCCTGGCCCGGAACACTGAAGCTTTCCTT. As protein: CASSLARNTEAFL.

The chain recombines TRBV11-2 with TRBJ1-5; D is possibly TRBD1 (5 bases). This CDR3 is built from 15 residues. The V gene lost 6 bases and the J gene lost 1 base, with 13 bases spanning the gap. Germline CDR1 and CDR2: SGHAT and FQNNGV. The CDR3 loop reads CASSQRGFSNQPQHF. CDR3 sequence (DNA): TGTGCCAGCAGTCAGAGGGGATTCAGCAATCAGCCCCAGCATTTT.

This clonotype came up many times. This chain uses TRBV7-8 with TRBJ1-1; D is ambiguous. With 4 bases removed from V and 1 base from J, the gap between germline ends came to 10 bases. Germline V lookup: CDR1 SGHVS, CDR2 FQNEAQ. The CDR3 totals 14 residues. CDR3 in DNA: TGTGCCAGCAGCTCCGGACCCGCGAACACTGAAGCTTTCTTT. Its protein product is CASSSGPANTEAFF.

This clonotype appeared a few times. J is TRBJ1-5 and V is TRBV20-1; a possible D gene is TRBD1 (5 bases). V was pared by 5 bases and J by 5 bases, with 19 bases between. Germline CDR1 is DFQATT and CDR2 is SNEGSKA (reference sequence). The CDR3 totals 15 residues. CDR3 loop: CSAGNRSPWDQPQHF. CDR3 DNA sequence: TGCAGTGCTGGGAACAGGTCCCCGTGGGATCAGCCCCAGCATTTT.

Only a few counts were recorded for this clonotype. The junction and the germline gene differ at one end; a read error may be behind it. The genes are TRBV10-2 and TRBJ1-2; possibly TRBD1 for D (5 bases). Germline CDR1 reads WSHSY; CDR2 reads SAAADI. The CDR3 is 14 residues long. The CDR3 DNA follows: TGTGCCAGCAGACGGGACGTAACTAACTATGGCTACACCTTC. Translation gives CASRRDVTNYGYTF.

V usage is TRBV24-1 and J usage is TRBJ1-2; TRBD1 matches at 10 bases. This CDR3 contains 14 residues. Germline loops: CDR1 KGHDR, CDR2 SFDVKD. V lost 4 bases and J lost 7; bases outside the gene matches: 5. The CDR3 nucleotides are TGTGCCACCAGTGACCCAGGGACAGGGGCTGGCTACACCTTC. Protein sequence: CATSDPGTGAGYTF.

Ten or more counts support this clonotype. The chain couples TRBV7-6 to TRBJ1-1; possibly TRBD1 for D (5 bases). The CDR3 sequence is 15 residues long. V gave up 4 bases and J gave up 1 base, with 13 bases separating them. Germline V gives CDR1 SGHVS, CDR2 FNYEAQ. CDR3 amino acids: CASSYGTLGNTEAFF. CDR3 DNA sequence: TGTGCCAGCAGCTACGGGACGTTGGGGAACACTGAAGCTTTCTTT.

V and J are TRBV20-1 and TRBJ1-5; possibly TRBD1 for D (6 bases). This CDR3 spans 13 amino acids. V lost 5 bases and J 7 bases, leaving 15 bases between the germline ends. Looked up from germline, CDR1 is DFQATT and CDR2 is SNEGSKA (reference sequence). The CDR3 loop is CSAGGAGVQPQHF. CDR3 nucleotides: TGCAGTGCTGGGGGGGCAGGGGTACAGCCCCAGCATTTT.

The chain is built from TRBV25-1 and TRBJ1-1; D uncertain. CDR1 and CDR2 from the germline V gene are MGHDK and SYGVNS. The CDR3 consists of 15 residues. The ends were cut back, 8 bases at V and 6 bases at J, with 22 bases in the middle. CDR3 nucleotides: TGTGCCAGCTCACCCCATGAGCGGGTTATCGCTGAAGCTTTCTTT. Residues: CASSPHERVIAEAFF.

This clonotype was seen just once. The chain uses TRBV2 and TRBJ1-2; 9 nucleotides agree with TRBD1. CDR1 is SNHLY and CDR2 is FYNNEI in the germline V gene. V was clipped by 2 bases and J by 0 bases; unmatched bases: 1. CDR3 length equals 15 residues. The CDR3 DNA sequence: TGTGCCAGCAGTGAAACAGGGGGCGCTAACTATGGCTACACCTTC. This codes for CASSETGGANYGYTF.

In its sample, this clonotype was seen a few times. J is TRBJ1-6 and V is TRBV2; 10 positions match TRBD1. Germline lookup yields CDR1 SNHLY and CDR2 FYNNEI. Germline trimming cut 4 bases from V and 9 bases from J; bases unmatched to any gene: 3. There are 14 residues in the CDR3. The CDR3 sequence: CASSGRDRGSPLHF. The CDR3 DNA is TGTGCCAGCAGTGGTCGGGACAGGGGTTCACCCCTCCACTTT.

This clonotype was recorded many times. The chain joins TRBV7-6 to TRBJ2-7; no reliable D call. Germline lookup yields CDR1 SGHVS and CDR2 FNYEAQ. The CDR3 covers 14 residues. The V end lost 0 bases, the J end lost 0 bases, and 6 bases lay between the germline ends. The DNA for the CDR3 is TGTGCCAGCAGCTTAGCGCCGGGCTCCTACGAGCAGTACTTC. Protein product: CASSLAPGSYEQYF. Full variable domain (remainder filled in from reference TRBV7-6 and TRBJ2-7): GAGVSQSPRYKVTKRGQDVALRCDPISGHVSLYWYRQALGQGPEFLTYFNYEAQQDKSGLPNDRFSAERPEGSISTLTIQRTEQRDSAMYRCASSLAPGSYEQYFGPGTRLTVT.

V and J are TRBV20-1 and TRBJ1-4; possible D gene TRBD1, 6 bases. From germline, CDR1 is DFQATT and CDR2 SNEGSKA (reference sequence). CDR3 length: 14 amino acids. With 5 bases removed from V and 8 bases from J, the gap between germline ends came to 18 bases. CDR3 DNA sequence: TGCAGTGCTGCGAGGCGCCAGGGGAGCGAAAAACTGTTTTTT. Amino acids: CSAARRQGSEKLFF.

There are a few counts of this clonotype. The V and J genes are TRBV6-5 and TRBJ1-4; D is possibly TRBD1 (5 bases). The V end lost 6 bases, the J end lost 3 bases, and 14 bases lay between the germline ends. The germline V gene has CDR1 MNHEY and CDR2 SVGAGI. The CDR3 is 15 residues long. CDR3: CASRRKQVANEKLFF. CDR3 DNA sequence: TGTGCCAGCAGGCGAAAACAGGTGGCTAATGAAAAACTGTTTTTT.

This chain joins TRBV7-2 and TRBJ1-2; a weak D match, TRBD1 (6 bases). V was clipped by 0 bases and J by 0 bases, with 20 bases between them. The V gene's germline CDR1 is SGHTA and CDR2 FQGNSA. The CDR3 has 19 amino acids. CDR3 coding DNA: TGTGCCAGCAGCTTAGCGAAGGACAGTCGAAAAGCTACTAACTATGGCTACACCTTC. As protein: CASSLAKDSRKATNYGYTF.

This clonotype was observed a few times. The chain couples TRBV7-3 to TRBJ2-5; tentative D call: TRBD1 (6 bases). The V end lost 2 bases, the J end lost 6 bases, and 16 bases lay between the germline ends. Germline V gene lookup returns CDR1 SGHTA and CDR2 FQGTGA. There are 15 residues in the CDR3. The CDR3 reads CASSLSQGIQQTQYF. CDR3 DNA sequence: TGTGCCAGCAGCTTATCCCAGGGGATACAACAGACCCAGTACTTC.

This clonotype was found a few times. A read error may account for a junction end that differs from germline. For the CDR3, the DNA is TGCGCCAGCAGCTTGGATGTGGGGACAAGATCCTACGAGCAGTACTTC. Its protein is CASSLDVGTRSYEQYF. This chain connects TRBV5-4 to TRBJ2-7, with D maybe TRBD1 (6 bases). Germline V gene lookup returns CDR1 SGHNT and CDR2 YYREEE (reference sequence). There are 16 residues in the CDR3.